This T cell receptor (beta chain) stems from a study of T cell responses to AZD1222 COVID-19 vaccine. Overall study results and limits: Vaccine-associated CD4 TCRs ranged over spike, dominating at 160-218 and 743-854. Baseline antibody screening turned up just a handful of seropositive AZD1222 recipients. Recipients of two AZD1222 doses showed rising Spike-specific TCR breadth and depth. Per reports, nearly half of all spike-specific TCRs target regions that are unmutated in variants.

Germline V gene data show CDR1 as LGHNA and CDR2 as YSLEER. The CDR3 totals 15 residues. The J segment lost 8 bases and the V segment lost 5 bases, leaving 11 bases of the junction unmatched. The data were produced by immunoSEQ multiplex PCR, yet TCRdb's version contains in-frame clones alone and is incomplete. This table holds 180,000 or so clones, approximately 93% found once. This clone occurred a few times. Its antigen is still unknown. This TCR was recovered from an adult who received the AZD1222 COVID-19 vaccine. V and J are TRBV4-3 and TRBJ2-1; TRBD1 matches 8 bases. The material was peripheral blood, obtained 28 days after the second AZD1222 dose. This CDR3 is CASSSYSRRGHEQFF. The CDR3 nucleotides read TGCGCCAGCAGCTCTTACTCTCGCAGGGGGCATGAGCAGTTCTTC.